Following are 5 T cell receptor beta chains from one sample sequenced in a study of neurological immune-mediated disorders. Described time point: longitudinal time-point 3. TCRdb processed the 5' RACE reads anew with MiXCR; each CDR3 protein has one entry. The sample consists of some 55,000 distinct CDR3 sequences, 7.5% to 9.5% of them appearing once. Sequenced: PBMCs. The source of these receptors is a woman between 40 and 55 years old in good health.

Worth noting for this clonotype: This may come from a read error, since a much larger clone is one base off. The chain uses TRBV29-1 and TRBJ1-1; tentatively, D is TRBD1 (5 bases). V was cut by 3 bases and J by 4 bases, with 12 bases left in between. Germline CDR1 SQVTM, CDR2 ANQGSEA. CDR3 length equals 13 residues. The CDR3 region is CSVDNCGGTEAFF. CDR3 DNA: TGCAGCGTTGACAACTGCGGGGGCACTGAAGCTTTCTTT.

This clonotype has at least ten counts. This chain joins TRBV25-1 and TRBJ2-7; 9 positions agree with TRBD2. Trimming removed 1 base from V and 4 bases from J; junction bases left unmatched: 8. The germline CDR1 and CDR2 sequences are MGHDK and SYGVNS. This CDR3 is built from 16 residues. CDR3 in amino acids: CASSEFAGGPSYEQYF. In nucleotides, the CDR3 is TGTGCCAGCAGTGAATTTGCGGGAGGGCCCTCTTACGAGCAGTACTTC.

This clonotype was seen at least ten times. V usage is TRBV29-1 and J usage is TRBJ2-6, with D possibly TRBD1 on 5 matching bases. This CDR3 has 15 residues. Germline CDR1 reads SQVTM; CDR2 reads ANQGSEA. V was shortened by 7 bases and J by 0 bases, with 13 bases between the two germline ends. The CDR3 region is CSAWSRGSGANVLTF. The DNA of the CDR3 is TGCAGCGCCTGGAGTAGGGGCTCTGGGGCCAACGTCCTGACTTTC.

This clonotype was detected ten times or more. CDR3 protein: CASSQRDGGLYEQYF. CDR3 DNA sequence: TGTGCCAGCAGCCAAAGGGACGGAGGCCTCTACGAGCAGTACTTC. The gene calls are TRBV3-1 and TRBJ2-7, with D tentatively TRBD1 or TRBD2 (5 bases each). The CDR3 covers 15 residues. Germline values: CDR1 LGHDT, CDR2 YNNKEL (reference sequence). With 2 bases removed from V and 3 bases from J, the gap between germline ends came to 14 bases.

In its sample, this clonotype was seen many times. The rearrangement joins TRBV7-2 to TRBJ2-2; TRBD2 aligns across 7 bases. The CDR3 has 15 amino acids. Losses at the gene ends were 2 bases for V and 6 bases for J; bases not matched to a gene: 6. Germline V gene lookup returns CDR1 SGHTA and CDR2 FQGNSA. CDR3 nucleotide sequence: TGTGCCAGCAGCTTAAGCCTTGGACTAGCCGGGGAGCTGTTTTTT. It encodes CASSLSLGLAGELFF.